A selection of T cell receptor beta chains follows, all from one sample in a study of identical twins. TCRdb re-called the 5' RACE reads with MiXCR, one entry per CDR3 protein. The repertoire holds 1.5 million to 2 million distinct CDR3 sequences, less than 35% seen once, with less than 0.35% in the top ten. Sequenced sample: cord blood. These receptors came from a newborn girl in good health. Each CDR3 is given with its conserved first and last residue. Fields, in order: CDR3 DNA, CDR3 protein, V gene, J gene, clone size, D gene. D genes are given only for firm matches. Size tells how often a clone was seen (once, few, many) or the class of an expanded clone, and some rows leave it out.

cdr3_nt: TGCGCCAGCAGCTCAGAGGGCGCGAGGACAGATACGCAGTATTTT
cdr3_aa: CASSSEGARTDTQYF
v_call: TRBV5-1
j_call: TRBJ2-3
clone_size: .
d_call: .

cdr3_nt: TGCAGTGCTAGGGGACTAGCGGGGGTTGGAGATACGCAGTATTTT
cdr3_aa: CSARGLAGVGDTQYF
v_call: TRBV20-1
j_call: TRBJ2-3
clone_size: few
d_call: TRBD2

cdr3_nt: TGCAGTGCCCAGGGACACCGAATGAACTATGGCTACACCTTC
cdr3_aa: CSAQGHRMNYGYTF
v_call: TRBV20-1
j_call: TRBJ1-2
clone_size: few
d_call: .

cdr3_nt: TGTGCCAGCAGCCAATCTCGACTCAACGAGCAGTACTTC
cdr3_aa: CASSQSRLNEQYF
v_call: TRBV3-1
j_call: TRBJ2-7
clone_size: .
d_call: .

cdr3_nt: TGTGCCAGCAGCTGGTCTCGGGGTGGTTTCTACAATGAGCAGTACTTC
cdr3_aa: CASSWSRGGFYNEQYF
v_call: TRBV9
j_call: TRBJ2-7
clone_size: .
d_call: .

cdr3_nt: TGCAGTCCGTTATCGGAGACCCAGTACTTC
cdr3_aa: CSPLSETQYF
v_call: TRBV20-1
j_call: TRBJ2-5
clone_size: few
d_call: .

cdr3_nt: TGTGCCAGCAGTTCTCCCCGGGTCAGAACCTCCTCTGGGGCCAACGTCCTGACTTTC
cdr3_aa: CASSSPRVRTSSGANVLTF
v_call: TRBV28
j_call: TRBJ2-6
clone_size: .
d_call: .

cdr3_nt: TGCGCCAGCAGCTCACTAGCGCCGAGCACAGATACGCAGTATTTT
cdr3_aa: CASSSLAPSTDTQYF
v_call: TRBV5-1
j_call: TRBJ2-3
clone_size: many
d_call: TRBD2

cdr3_nt: TGCGCCAGCAGCCAAGATCCTGGCAGGGGGGGCAATCAGCCCCAGCATTTT
cdr3_aa: CASSQDPGRGGNQPQHF
v_call: TRBV4-1
j_call: TRBJ1-5
clone_size: .
d_call: TRBD1

cdr3_nt: TGTGCCAGCAGCCAACCCAGTACCACAGATACGCAGTATTTT
cdr3_aa: CASSQPSTTDTQYF
v_call: TRBV3-1
j_call: TRBJ2-3
clone_size: few
d_call: .

cdr3_nt: TGTGCCAGCAGTGAATCGTGGGGGGTGAACACTGAAGCTTTCTTT
cdr3_aa: CASSESWGVNTEAFF
v_call: TRBV25-1
j_call: TRBJ1-1
clone_size: .
d_call: .

cdr3_nt: TGCAGTGGGCACGGGACTAGTTTTGGTCAGCAGTACTTC
cdr3_aa: CSGHGTSFGQQYF
v_call: TRBV20-1
j_call: TRBJ2-7
clone_size: .
d_call: TRBD2

cdr3_nt: TGTGCCAGCAGTCGAAATACCCTCGGGGCGGGAGTTACTGGGGCCAACGTCCTGACTTTC
cdr3_aa: CASSRNTLGAGVTGANVLTF
v_call: TRBV27
j_call: TRBJ2-6
clone_size: .
d_call: TRBD2

cdr3_nt: TGTGCCAGCAGCCATCTTCCAGGGCCCACTGAAGCTTTCTTT
cdr3_aa: CASSHLPGPTEAFF
v_call: TRBV14
j_call: TRBJ1-1
clone_size: .
d_call: .

cdr3_nt: TGTGCCAGCAGTCCGGGACAGGGGGCGCAAAACACCATATATTTT
cdr3_aa: CASSPGQGAQNTIYF
v_call: TRBV2
j_call: TRBJ1-3
clone_size: .
d_call: TRBD1

cdr3_nt: TGTGCCAGCAGCCAAGAACCCCGGGGAACCTATGGCTACACCTTC
cdr3_aa: CASSQEPRGTYGYTF
v_call: TRBV3-1
j_call: TRBJ1-2
clone_size: .
d_call: .

cdr3_nt: TGCGCCAGCAGCTTGGTTCCTAGCGGGAGTTCGAGCAATGAGCAGTTCTTC
cdr3_aa: CASSLVPSGSSSNEQFF
v_call: TRBV5-1
j_call: TRBJ2-1
clone_size: few
d_call: TRBD2

cdr3_nt: TGTGCCTGCCGGACCAGGGCTAACTATGGCTACACCTTC
cdr3_aa: CACRTRANYGYTF
v_call: TRBV30
j_call: TRBJ1-2
clone_size: .
d_call: .

cdr3_nt: TGTGCCACCAGTGACAGGTTTAACTATGGCTACACCTTC
cdr3_aa: CATSDRFNYGYTF
v_call: TRBV24-1
j_call: TRBJ1-2
clone_size: .
d_call: .

cdr3_nt: TGTGCCAGCAGCACGACAGGGGGCGCAGATACGCAGTATTTT
cdr3_aa: CASSTTGGADTQYF
v_call: TRBV21-1
j_call: TRBJ2-3
clone_size: .
d_call: .

cdr3_nt: TGTGCCAGCAGCCAAGAGTTACTAATAAACACCGGGGAGCTGTTTTTT
cdr3_aa: CASSQELLINTGELFF
v_call: TRBV3-1
j_call: TRBJ2-2
clone_size: .
d_call: .

cdr3_nt: TGTGCCAGCAGGAGGGTTAATTCACCCCTCCACTTT
cdr3_aa: CASRRVNSPLHF
v_call: TRBV27
j_call: TRBJ1-6
clone_size: few
d_call: .

cdr3_nt: TGCAGTGCTAGATTCCACCCGTTAGCGGGCCAAGAGACCCAGTACTTC
cdr3_aa: CSARFHPLAGQETQYF
v_call: TRBV20-1
j_call: TRBJ2-5
clone_size: .
d_call: TRBD2

cdr3_nt: TGTGCCAGCAGCTTAATTAGCGGGGTAGCTCACGAGCAGTACTTC
cdr3_aa: CASSLISGVAHEQYF
v_call: TRBV7-2
j_call: TRBJ2-7
clone_size: few
d_call: TRBD2

cdr3_nt: TGTGCCAGCAGTATATCCTCCGACTTCCCCTCCTACAATGAGCAGTTCTTC
cdr3_aa: CASSISSDFPSYNEQFF
v_call: TRBV12-3/TRBV12-4
j_call: TRBJ2-1
clone_size: few
d_call: .

cdr3_nt: TGTGCCGAGTCGAGCGGGAGCGACCTATTCTACGAGCAGTACTTC
cdr3_aa: CAESSGSDLFYEQYF
v_call: TRBV28
j_call: TRBJ2-7
clone_size: few
d_call: TRBD2

cdr3_nt: TGCGCCAGCAGCCCCGATATGACAACCCAAGGGGGTCAGCCCCAGCATTTT
cdr3_aa: CASSPDMTTQGGQPQHF
v_call: TRBV5-1
j_call: TRBJ1-5
clone_size: .
d_call: .

cdr3_nt: TGTGCCAGCAGCCTACCGACAGGGATCGATGGTGGCTACACCTTC
cdr3_aa: CASSLPTGIDGGYTF
v_call: TRBV9
j_call: TRBJ1-2
clone_size: few
d_call: TRBD1

cdr3_nt: TGTGCCAGTAGCCCCCTCCCGGGACTAGCGGGAGATGGGAGCTCCTACAATGAGCAGTTCTTC
cdr3_aa: CASSPLPGLAGDGSSYNEQFF
v_call: TRBV19
j_call: TRBJ2-1
clone_size: .
d_call: TRBD2

cdr3_nt: TGTGCCAGCAGTTACTCGAGTCCGCGAGTTGCTAGCACAGATACGCAGTATTTT
cdr3_aa: CASSYSSPRVASTDTQYF
v_call: TRBV6-7
j_call: TRBJ2-3
clone_size: few
d_call: .

cdr3_nt: TGTGCCAGCAGTTACGGTACAGGTACCTATGGCTACACCTTC
cdr3_aa: CASSYGTGTYGYTF
v_call: TRBV6-6
j_call: TRBJ1-2
clone_size: few
d_call: .

cdr3_nt: TGTACCAGCAGTTTAAGGCAGGGTTATGGCTACACCTTC
cdr3_aa: CTSSLRQGYGYTF
v_call: TRBV12-3/TRBV12-4
j_call: TRBJ1-2
clone_size: .
d_call: .

cdr3_nt: TGTGCCAGCAGGGATACGGTATTCCAGCCCCAGCATTTT
cdr3_aa: CASRDTVFQPQHF
v_call: TRBV19
j_call: TRBJ1-5
clone_size: few
d_call: .

cdr3_nt: TGCGCCAGCAGCCAAGCTCCCCGTAATGAGCAGTACTTC
cdr3_aa: CASSQAPRNEQYF
v_call: TRBV4-1
j_call: TRBJ2-7
clone_size: .
d_call: .

cdr3_nt: TGCAGTGCTAGAGATCTCATTAGCGGGACTAGCGGGAGGGCCCAGTACTTC
cdr3_aa: CSARDLISGTSGRAQYF
v_call: TRBV20-1
j_call: TRBJ2-7
clone_size: .
d_call: TRBD2

cdr3_nt: TGCGCCAGCAGCTTGCGGGACTACTCAAAAGAGACCCAGTACTTC
cdr3_aa: CASSLRDYSKETQYF
v_call: TRBV5-1
j_call: TRBJ2-5
clone_size: .
d_call: TRBD2

cdr3_nt: TGCGCCAGCAGCTTTATTAGCGGCAATGAGCAGTTCTTC
cdr3_aa: CASSFISGNEQFF
v_call: TRBV5-1
j_call: TRBJ2-1
clone_size: many
d_call: .

cdr3_nt: TGCAGTGCTGGGGGACTAGCGGGAGTCCGACGATCCTACGAGCAGTACTTC
cdr3_aa: CSAGGLAGVRRSYEQYF
v_call: TRBV20-1
j_call: TRBJ2-7
clone_size: .
d_call: TRBD2

cdr3_nt: TGTGCCAGCAGTACCGGGACTAACAATGAGCAGTTCTTC
cdr3_aa: CASSTGTNNEQFF
v_call: TRBV6-1
j_call: TRBJ2-1
clone_size: few
d_call: TRBD2

cdr3_nt: TGCAGCGTTGATATCTATGGCTACACCTTC
cdr3_aa: CSVDIYGYTF
v_call: TRBV29-1
j_call: TRBJ1-2
clone_size: few
d_call: .

cdr3_nt: TGCAGTGCTAATTCGGGACCGGGTGATTCACCCCTCCACTTT
cdr3_aa: CSANSGPGDSPLHF
v_call: TRBV20-1
j_call: TRBJ1-6
clone_size: .
d_call: .

cdr3_nt: TGTGCCAGCACCCCACAGGGTCTCCACGAGCAGTACTTC
cdr3_aa: CASTPQGLHEQYF
v_call: TRBV27
j_call: TRBJ2-7
clone_size: few
d_call: .

cdr3_nt: TGTGCCAGCAGATTACGCCCGTGGACTAGCACAGATACGCAGTATTTT
cdr3_aa: CASRLRPWTSTDTQYF
v_call: TRBV5-6
j_call: TRBJ2-3
clone_size: .
d_call: .

cdr3_nt: TGTGCCAGCAGTTTTCGGCGCGGGTCCGGTGAGCAGTTCTTC
cdr3_aa: CASSFRRGSGEQFF
v_call: TRBV12-3/TRBV12-4
j_call: TRBJ2-1
clone_size: few
d_call: .

cdr3_nt: TGCAGTGCTAGTGGGGGTACTCAGCCCCAGCATTTT
cdr3_aa: CSASGGTQPQHF
v_call: TRBV20-1
j_call: TRBJ1-5
clone_size: .
d_call: .

cdr3_nt: TGCGCCAGCAGCTACTCGTGGGCGCGGGAGAAAAACATTCAGTACTTC
cdr3_aa: CASSYSWAREKNIQYF
v_call: TRBV5-1
j_call: TRBJ2-4
clone_size: many
d_call: TRBD2

cdr3_nt: TGTGCGACCATCTCGGGGGATACGCAGTATTTT
cdr3_aa: CATISGDTQYF
v_call: TRBV2
j_call: TRBJ2-3
clone_size: many
d_call: .

cdr3_nt: TGCAGCTTCCGGGACAGGGATCGGGGTACTGAAGCTTTCTTT
cdr3_aa: CSFRDRDRGTEAFF
v_call: TRBV29-1
j_call: TRBJ1-1
clone_size: few
d_call: TRBD1

cdr3_nt: TGCGCCAGCAGCTTCAATAGCGGGAGGTCCTACAATGAGCAGTTCTTC
cdr3_aa: CASSFNSGRSYNEQFF
v_call: TRBV5-1
j_call: TRBJ2-1
clone_size: .
d_call: TRBD2

cdr3_nt: TGTGCCAGCAGCTCCCGTAGTCCCTACGAGCAGTACTTC
cdr3_aa: CASSSRSPYEQYF
v_call: TRBV5-5
j_call: TRBJ2-7
clone_size: few
d_call: .

cdr3_nt: TGCAGTGCTAGAGATCAGCTAGCGGGAGTAGGCACAGATACGCAGTATTTT
cdr3_aa: CSARDQLAGVGTDTQYF
v_call: TRBV20-1
j_call: TRBJ2-3
clone_size: few
d_call: TRBD2

cdr3_nt: TGTGCCATCAAGGGGGCTCTGGGTGAAAAACTGTTTTTT
cdr3_aa: CAIKGALGEKLFF
v_call: TRBV10-3
j_call: TRBJ1-4
clone_size: .
d_call: TRBD1

cdr3_nt: TGTGCCAGCAGAGTAGACAGAGATCAGCCCCAGCATTTT
cdr3_aa: CASRVDRDQPQHF
v_call: TRBV6-1
j_call: TRBJ1-5
clone_size: few
d_call: .

cdr3_nt: TGCAGTGCTAGGGCTAGCGGGCCCTCCTACAATGAGCAGTTCTTC
cdr3_aa: CSARASGPSYNEQFF
v_call: TRBV20-1
j_call: TRBJ2-1
clone_size: few
d_call: TRBD2

cdr3_nt: TGCAGTGCTAGGCCCAGGGTGGCTAATGAAAAACTGTTTTTT
cdr3_aa: CSARPRVANEKLFF
v_call: TRBV20-1
j_call: TRBJ1-4
clone_size: .
d_call: .